This TCR beta chain was recovered during a study of response to subunit inactivated influenza vaccine. The CDR3 is made up of 14 amino acids. Germline CDR1 DFQATT, CDR2 SNEGSKA (reference sequence). V lost 0 bases, J lost 3 bases, and 8 bases lay in between. TCRdb independently ran MiXCR on the RT-PCR reads; one entry per CDR3 protein. The sample has fewer than 650,000 distinct CDR3 sequences, around 13% seen once. Many counts were recorded for this clonotype. This sequence originates from a middle-aged man who received an inactivated influenza vaccine. Sample: PBMCs from blood, taken about 40 days after vaccination. The J gene is TRBJ2-2, the V gene TRBV20-1; D may be TRBD2 (5 bases). CDR3 amino acids: CSARDSAYTGELFF. CDR3 nucleotides: TGCAGTGCTAGAGATAGCGCATACACCGGGGAGCTGTTTTTT.